This T cell receptor (beta chain) was found in a study of OX40 agonist ivuxolimab in advanced cancers. Study at large: Ivuxolimab was delivered to patients intravenously every 2 weeks at doses spanning 0.01 to 10 mg/kg.

Study-level findings and limits: With doses of 0.1-3.0 mg/kg, partial responders showed among the lowest clonal expansion. A proportion of nonresponders additionally exhibited low normalized T-cell clonal expansion.

The V gene's germline CDR1 is SGHVS and CDR2 FNYEAQ. Losses at the gene ends were 3 bases for V and 0 bases for J; bases not matched to a gene: 3. The CDR3 consists of 15 residues. Profiling relied on immunoSEQ multiplex PCR, and the TCRdb table lists in-frame clones only, not all of them. The sample includes some 34,000 clones, under 85% of them seen just once. With respect to this clone: Its antigen remains unidentified.

The sequence was obtained from an adult with an advanced solid tumor such as melanoma, head and neck, liver or kidney cancer. The chain is built from TRBV7-6 and TRBJ2-3; 7 positions match TRBD2. Sequences were derived from CD4+ or CD8+ T cells sorted from blood, sampled in a trial of the OX40 agonist ivuxolimab. The CDR3 here is CASSLLAASTDTQYF. CDR3 DNA: TGTGCCAGCAGCTTGCTAGCGGCTAGCACAGATACGCAGTATTTT. Full variable domain (outside the CDR3, taken from reference TRBV7-6 and TRBJ2-3): GAGVSQSPRYKVTKRGQDVALRCDPISGHVSLYWYRQALGQGPEFLTYFNYEAQQDKSGLPNDRFSAERPEGSISTLTIQRTEQRDSAMYRCASSLLAASTDTQYFGPGTRLTVL.